This T cell receptor (beta chain) emerged from a study of STAT5B mutations in CD4+ large granular lymphocyte leukemia. Study-level background: Healthy donors showed HLA-associated enrichment of the CDR3 'QG' motif. Study results and caveats: 8/27 top patient clones versus 2/35 control clones were TRBV06-family. Patient CD4-sorted repertoires looked more clonal than healthy CD4+ repertoires, even without putative leukemic clones. About 26% of private leukemic clonotypes occurred rarely in other patients' non-leukemic repertoires.

About this clone: Antigen: not known.

Sequencing was performed with immunoSEQ multiplex PCR; in TCRdb, only in-frame clones are kept and a portion is missing. Altogether about 30,000 clones are present, more than 65% being singletons, with the ten largest covering around 2.3%. The CDR3 runs to 14 residues. In germline, CDR1 is GTSNPN, CDR2 SVGIG (reference sequence). Input material: CD4+ T cells from blood buffy coats. The TCR sequence derives from a human donor in good health. The chain employs TRBV30 and TRBJ2-5; TRBD1 matches 11 bases. With the DNA end fitting TRBJ2-7 better, the J assignment may be wrong. The CDR3 nucleotides are TGTGCCTGTGCACCGGGACAGGGGGCCTACGAGCAGTACTTC. It codes for CACAPGQGAYEQYF.